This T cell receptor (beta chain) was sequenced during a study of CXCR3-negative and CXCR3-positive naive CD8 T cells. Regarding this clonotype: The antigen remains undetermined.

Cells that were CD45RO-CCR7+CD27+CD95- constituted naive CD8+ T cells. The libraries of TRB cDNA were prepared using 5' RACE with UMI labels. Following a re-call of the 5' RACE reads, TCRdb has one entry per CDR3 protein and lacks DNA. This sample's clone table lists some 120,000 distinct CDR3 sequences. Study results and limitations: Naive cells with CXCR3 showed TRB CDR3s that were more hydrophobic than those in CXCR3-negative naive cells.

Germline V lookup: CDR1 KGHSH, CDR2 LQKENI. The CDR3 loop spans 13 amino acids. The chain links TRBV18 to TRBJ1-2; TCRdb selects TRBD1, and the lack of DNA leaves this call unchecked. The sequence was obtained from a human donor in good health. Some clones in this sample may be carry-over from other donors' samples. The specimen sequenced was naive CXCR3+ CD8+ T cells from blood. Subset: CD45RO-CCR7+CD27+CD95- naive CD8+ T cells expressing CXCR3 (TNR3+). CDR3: CASSPGGYDGYTF.